This is a list of T cell receptor beta chains from one sample in a study of beta chain features in type 1 diabetes. TCRdb's copy holds only in-frame clones and misses some; the assay was immunoSEQ multiplex PCR. The sample lists 250,000 or so clones; approximately 70% were seen once. Material for sequencing was naive CD4+ T cells from blood. The source of these receptors is a man aged 30-40 years in good health. Each CDR3 is given with its conserved first and last residue. A D gene is named only where the DNA matches it firmly. Size is omitted from some rows. Given values are once, few, many or a class for expanded clones.

cdr3_nt: TGTGCCAGCAGCGGACGACAGGTACAAGCCAAAAACATTCAGTACTTC
cdr3_aa: CASSGRQVQAKNIQYF
j_call: TRBJ2-4
cdr3_length: 16
v_call: TRBV5-6
d_call: -
clone_size: -

cdr3_nt: TGTGCCAGCAGCTCCCCGGGACAGGGGGGTGAGCAGTTCTTC
cdr3_aa: CASSSPGQGGEQFF
j_call: TRBJ2-1
cdr3_length: 14
v_call: TRBV5-4
d_call: TRBD1
clone_size: -

cdr3_nt: TGTGCCAGCTCACCTATGACAGGGTTGTCCAAAAACATTCAGTACTTC
cdr3_aa: CASSPMTGLSKNIQYF
j_call: TRBJ2-4
cdr3_length: 16
v_call: TRBV18
d_call: TRBD1
clone_size: -

cdr3_nt: TGTGCCTGGAGTGAAATCCTGGTGGGAATGCAGTACTTC
cdr3_aa: CAWSEILVGMQYF
j_call: TRBJ2-7
cdr3_length: 13
v_call: TRBV30
d_call: -
clone_size: -

cdr3_nt: TGTGCCAGCTCACCACCTAGCACAGATACGCAGTATTTT
cdr3_aa: CASSPPSTDTQYF
j_call: TRBJ2-3
cdr3_length: 13
v_call: TRBV18
d_call: -
clone_size: few

cdr3_nt: TGTGCCAGCAACCTCCTAGGGCCTCCTGGGGCCAACGTCCTGACTTTC
cdr3_aa: CASNLLGPPGANVLTF
j_call: TRBJ2-6
cdr3_length: 16
v_call: TRBV7-9
d_call: -
clone_size: few

cdr3_nt: TGTGCCTGGGGGAGAGGGACCAGTAACACCTACGAGCAGTACTTC
cdr3_aa: CAWGRGTSNTYEQYF
j_call: TRBJ2-7
cdr3_length: 15
v_call: TRBV30
d_call: -
clone_size: -

cdr3_nt: TGTGCCAGCGGACTAGCGGGGGCCTTAGGGGAGCAGTTCTTC
cdr3_aa: CASGLAGALGEQFF
j_call: TRBJ2-1
cdr3_length: 14
v_call: TRBV6-5
d_call: TRBD2
clone_size: once

cdr3_nt: TGTGCCAGCACCGGTGGCAACAATGAGCAGTTCTTC
cdr3_aa: CASTGGNNEQFF
j_call: TRBJ2-1
cdr3_length: 12
v_call: TRBV28
d_call: -
clone_size: -

cdr3_nt: TGTGCCTGGAGAGCCCAGACAAATCAGCCCCAGCATTTT
cdr3_aa: CAWRAQTNQPQHF
j_call: TRBJ1-5
cdr3_length: 13
v_call: TRBV30
d_call: -
clone_size: few

cdr3_nt: TGTGCCAGCAGTGCCCTTAGACAGGGTACCGAAAAACTGTTTTTT
cdr3_aa: CASSALRQGTEKLFF
j_call: TRBJ1-4
cdr3_length: 15
v_call: TRBV2
d_call: TRBD1
clone_size: -

cdr3_nt: TGCAGCGTGAAACGTGCGAACACTGAAGCTTTCTTT
cdr3_aa: CSVKRANTEAFF
j_call: TRBJ1-1
cdr3_length: 12
v_call: TRBV29-1
d_call: -
clone_size: -

cdr3_nt: TGTGCCAGCACCCCGGGGGTGATTAACTATGGCTACACCTTC
cdr3_aa: CASTPGVINYGYTF
j_call: TRBJ1-2
cdr3_length: 14
v_call: TRBV27
d_call: -
clone_size: -

cdr3_nt: TGTGCCAGCAGGATACAGGGGAACACTGAAGCTTTCTTT
cdr3_aa: CASRIQGNTEAFF
j_call: TRBJ1-1
cdr3_length: 13
v_call: TRBV6-5
d_call: -
clone_size: -

cdr3_nt: TGCAGCGCCCTTCTCAGCCAGGGGTCCCTCTATGGCTACACCTTC
cdr3_aa: CSALLSQGSLYGYTF
j_call: TRBJ1-2
cdr3_length: 15
v_call: TRBV29-1
d_call: -
clone_size: few

cdr3_nt: TGTGCCTGGAGAGGGGCCTGGGATTCACCCCTCCACTTT
cdr3_aa: CAWRGAWDSPLHF
j_call: TRBJ1-6
cdr3_length: 13
v_call: TRBV30
d_call: -
clone_size: -

cdr3_nt: TGTGCCTGGAGTGTACAAAGGCTAGCGGACTCCTACAATGAGCAGTTCTTC
cdr3_aa: CAWSVQRLADSYNEQFF
j_call: TRBJ2-1
cdr3_length: 17
v_call: TRBV30
d_call: TRBD2
clone_size: -

cdr3_nt: TGTGCCTTGAGTGTCATGGCGGGAGGGTACAATGAGCAGTTCTTC
cdr3_aa: CALSVMAGGYNEQFF
j_call: TRBJ2-1
cdr3_length: 15
v_call: TRBV30
d_call: TRBD2
clone_size: -

cdr3_nt: TGCAGTGCCCTTGACAGGGAGGCCCAGCATTTT
cdr3_aa: CSALDREAQHF
j_call: TRBJ1-5
cdr3_length: 11
v_call: TRBV20-1
d_call: TRBD1
clone_size: -

cdr3_nt: TGCAGCGCGTCGAGCGGGCCTTACACAGATACGCAGTATTTT
cdr3_aa: CSASSGPYTDTQYF
j_call: TRBJ2-3
cdr3_length: 14
v_call: TRBV29-1
d_call: -
clone_size: -

cdr3_nt: TGTGCCAGCAGTGAGCGGGGGGTCATTGATACGCAGTATTTT
cdr3_aa: CASSERGVIDTQYF
j_call: TRBJ2-3
cdr3_length: 14
v_call: TRBV6-1
d_call: TRBD2
clone_size: -

cdr3_nt: TGCAGCGTCGCCGGGATCTATTCGGATGAGCAGTTCTTC
cdr3_aa: CSVAGIYSDEQFF
j_call: TRBJ2-1
cdr3_length: 13
v_call: TRBV29-1
d_call: -
clone_size: few

cdr3_nt: TGTGCCAGCAGCATCCTCGGACTAGCGAGGAATGAGCAGTTCTTC
cdr3_aa: CASSILGLARNEQFF
j_call: TRBJ2-1
cdr3_length: 15
v_call: TRBV7-9
d_call: TRBD2
clone_size: few

cdr3_nt: TGCAGCGTTAAGGTCCGGACAGGGCCCTACAATGAGCAGTTCTTC
cdr3_aa: CSVKVRTGPYNEQFF
j_call: TRBJ2-1
cdr3_length: 15
v_call: TRBV29-1
d_call: TRBD1
clone_size: -

cdr3_nt: TGTGCCTGGAGTCGTTTCCCAATAACCTACGAGCAGTACTTC
cdr3_aa: CAWSRFPITYEQYF
j_call: TRBJ2-7
cdr3_length: 14
v_call: TRBV30
d_call: -
clone_size: -

cdr3_nt: TGTGCCAGCAGCCTCAGCGGGAGGGTTGGGGAGACCCAGTACTTC
cdr3_aa: CASSLSGRVGETQYF
j_call: TRBJ2-5
cdr3_length: 15
v_call: TRBV11-2
d_call: TRBD2
clone_size: -

cdr3_nt: TGTGCCAGCAGCTTAGTAAGGACAGGCGATTCCTACGAGCAGTACTTC
cdr3_aa: CASSLVRTGDSYEQYF
j_call: TRBJ2-7
cdr3_length: 16
v_call: TRBV11-2
d_call: TRBD1
clone_size: -

cdr3_nt: TGTGCCAGCAAGTACACCGGGGAGCTGTTTTTT
cdr3_aa: CASKYTGELFF
j_call: TRBJ2-2
cdr3_length: 11
v_call: TRBV2
d_call: -
clone_size: -

cdr3_nt: TGTGCCTGGAGTCCAACCGGGACGATCAATCAGCCCCAGCATTTT
cdr3_aa: CAWSPTGTINQPQHF
j_call: TRBJ1-5
cdr3_length: 15
v_call: TRBV30
d_call: -
clone_size: -

cdr3_nt: TGTGCCAGCAGCGTAGCGGGGCTCGGTGAAAAACTGTTTTTT
cdr3_aa: CASSVAGLGEKLFF
j_call: TRBJ1-4
cdr3_length: 14
v_call: TRBV9
d_call: -
clone_size: -

cdr3_nt: TGTGCCAGCAGCTTATCCAGGACAGGGGGCGCATACGAGCAGTACTTC
cdr3_aa: CASSLSRTGGAYEQYF
j_call: TRBJ2-7
cdr3_length: 16
v_call: TRBV7-2
d_call: TRBD1
clone_size: -

cdr3_nt: TGTGCCAGCAGTAGGACTGGGGCCACCTACGAGCAGTACTTC
cdr3_aa: CASSRTGATYEQYF
j_call: TRBJ2-7
cdr3_length: 14
v_call: TRBV6-5
d_call: -
clone_size: -

cdr3_nt: TGTGCCAGCAGGGGACCCGGAACAGATACGCAGTATTTT
cdr3_aa: CASRGPGTDTQYF
j_call: TRBJ2-3
cdr3_length: 13
v_call: TRBV6-5
d_call: -
clone_size: -

cdr3_nt: TGTGCCACCAGTAGCCAGTTAGGGTCACCCCTCCACTTT
cdr3_aa: CATSSQLGSPLHF
j_call: TRBJ1-6
cdr3_length: 13
v_call: TRBV15
d_call: -
clone_size: -

cdr3_nt: TGTGCCTGGAGTGTCGGGATAGAGACCCAGTACTTC
cdr3_aa: CAWSVGIETQYF
j_call: TRBJ2-5
cdr3_length: 12
v_call: TRBV30
d_call: -
clone_size: -

cdr3_nt: TGTGCCTGGAGTGGCCCGGAGCAGTTCTTC
cdr3_aa: CAWSGPEQFF
j_call: TRBJ2-1
cdr3_length: 10
v_call: TRBV30
d_call: -
clone_size: -

cdr3_nt: TGTGCCTGCCGGCTAGCGGGAGCATCCTACAATGAGCAGTTCTTC
cdr3_aa: CACRLAGASYNEQFF
j_call: TRBJ2-1
cdr3_length: 15
v_call: TRBV30
d_call: TRBD2
clone_size: -

cdr3_nt: TGCAGCGCCGCGGGGCTTCATCTCCCTGAAAAACTGTTTTTT
cdr3_aa: CSAAGLHLPEKLFF
j_call: TRBJ1-4
cdr3_length: 14
v_call: TRBV29-1
d_call: -
clone_size: -

cdr3_nt: TGCAGCGTTGAAGCAGGGGAGAGGGGAAACACCATATATTTT
cdr3_aa: CSVEAGERGNTIYF
j_call: TRBJ1-3
cdr3_length: 14
v_call: TRBV29-1
d_call: -
clone_size: -

cdr3_nt: TGTGCCAGCAGCTTAGGGCTAGCGGGAATCACAGATACGCAGTATTTT
cdr3_aa: CASSLGLAGITDTQYF
j_call: TRBJ2-3
cdr3_length: 16
v_call: TRBV7-2
d_call: TRBD2
clone_size: -

cdr3_nt: TGCGCCAGCTTCAGTCCGGGCACAGATACGCAGTATTTT
cdr3_aa: CASFSPGTDTQYF
j_call: TRBJ2-3
cdr3_length: 13
v_call: TRBV5-1
d_call: -
clone_size: -

cdr3_nt: TGTGCCAGCAGCTTAGGCACCGGAGATACGCAGTATTTT
cdr3_aa: CASSLGTGDTQYF
j_call: TRBJ2-3
cdr3_length: 13
v_call: TRBV7-2
d_call: -
clone_size: few

cdr3_nt: TGTGCCAGCAGCTTAACAGGGGGCGAGCAGTACTTC
cdr3_aa: CASSLTGGEQYF
j_call: TRBJ2-7
cdr3_length: 12
v_call: TRBV7-6
d_call: TRBD1
clone_size: -